A single sample is the source of the 24 T cell receptor beta chains below, sequenced in a study of cytomegalovirus exposure and HLA in healthy donors. Use of 60 Vbeta and 13 Jbeta primers characterized the PCR. The table came from immunoSEQ multiplex PCR; TCRdb's copy has only in-frame clones and leaves some out. Of around 130,000 clones in the sample, about 74% are singletons; the top ten hold around 7%. The sequencing sample was made of PBMCs. The receptors derive from a man aged 40-49 years in good health and CMV-seropositive.

The chain carries TRBV5-1 and TRBJ2-2, with 8 bases lining up with TRBD1. The CDR3 contains 14 residues. Losses at the gene ends were 2 bases for V and 6 bases for J; bases not matched to a gene: 3. Looked up from germline, CDR1 is SGHRS and CDR2 is YFSETQ. DNA of the CDR3: TGCGCCAGCAGCTTCAGGACAGGGTCCGGGGAGCTGTTTTTT. Translated, it gives CASSFRTGSGELFF.

The gene calls are TRBV30 and TRBJ1-5, with D unresolved. Trimming took 0 bases from V and 3 from J, leaving 6 bases between them. Germline CDR1 is GTSNPN and CDR2 is SVGIG (reference sequence). The CDR3 is 13 amino acids. The CDR3 region has the DNA TGTGCCTGGAGTGTGGAGGTCAATCAGCCCCAGCATTTT. Translated: CAWSVEVNQPQHF.

The chain recombines TRBV6-1 with TRBJ1-3; possible D gene TRBD1, 5 bases. CDR3 length equals 16 residues. Trimming took 2 bases from V and 3 from J, leaving 14 bases between them. CDR1 is MNHNS, CDR2 SASEGT, per germline. The CDR3 loop is CASSELAGGIGNTIYF. CDR3 nucleotide sequence: TGTGCCAGCAGTGAACTCGCCGGGGGAATTGGAAACACCATATATTTT.

The chain has TRBV9 and TRBJ2-1; D perhaps matches TRBD2 (7 bases). The germline gives CDR1 SGDLS, CDR2 YYNGEE. The V end lost 1 base, the J end lost 7 bases, and 15 bases lay between the germline ends. This CDR3 is built from 15 residues. The DNA of the CDR3 is TGTGCCAGCAGCGTAAAGGGAGGGGGGGGGAATGAGCAGTTCTTC. This gives the protein CASSVKGGGGNEQFF.

The chain employs TRBV6-5 and TRBJ2-5, with D perhaps matching TRBD2 (6 bases). The DNA matches TRBJ2-7 better at its end, which makes the J call doubtful. The CDR3 has 14 residues. Germline V lookup: CDR1 MNHEY, CDR2 SVGAGI. The CDR3 spells CASSLGGPDYEQYF. For the CDR3, the DNA is TGTGCCAGCAGTCTGGGGGGACCAGACTACGAGCAGTACTTC.

The V and J genes are TRBV5-4 and TRBJ2-3; the match to TRBD2 covers 9 bases. The CDR3 is made up of 16 amino acids. Germline-derived CDR1 and CDR2 are SGHNT and YYREEE (reference sequence). Germline trimming cut 1 base from V and 2 bases from J; bases unmatched to any gene: 5. The CDR3 loop reads CASSLRIAGDTDTQYF. The CDR3 coding sequence is TGTGCCAGCAGCTTGAGAATAGCGGGGGACACAGATACGCAGTATTTT.

The V gene is TRBV2, the J gene TRBJ2-3; 8 positions agree with TRBD1. Unmatched junction bases numbered 9, after V lost 5 bases and J lost 2 bases. The CDR3 consists of 16 residues. Germline V gene data show CDR1 as SNHLY and CDR2 as FYNNEI. The CDR3 region is CASSFDRDRYTDTQYF. The CDR3 nucleotides read TGTGCCAGCAGTTTCGACCGGGACAGGTACACAGATACGCAGTATTTT.

V usage is TRBV2 and J usage is TRBJ2-7; the match to TRBD1 covers 9 bases. Per germline, CDR1 SNHLY and CDR2 FYNNEI. There are 15 residues in the CDR3. The V gene end was trimmed by 7 bases and the J gene end by 3 bases; junction bases not matched to a gene: 10. The CDR3 spells CASTLVGTGLYEQYF. The CDR3 nucleotides are TGTGCCAGCACCCTGGTTGGGACAGGGCTCTACGAGCAGTACTTC.

J is TRBJ1-5 and V is TRBV19, with TRBD1 identical over 7 bases. Germline V CDR1 and CDR2: LNHDA, SQIVND (reference sequence). CDR3 length equals 15 residues. Unmatched junction bases numbered 5, after V lost 3 bases and J lost 3 bases. The CDR3 region has the DNA TGTGCCAGTAGTATTCGGACAGGTAACAATCAGCCCCAGCATTTT. Amino acids: CASSIRTGNNQPQHF.

The V gene is TRBV4-1, the J gene TRBJ1-2; TRBD1 might be the D (5 bases). With 3 bases removed from V and 8 bases from J, the gap between germline ends came to 13 bases. The CDR3 has 13 amino acids. Germline V gene data show CDR1 as MGHRA and CDR2 as YSYEKL. CDR3 nucleotides: TGCGCCAGCAGCCAGGGCAGGGAATCCGGCTACACCTTC. Protein product: CASSQGRESGYTF.

This clone was seen a handful of times. This chain uses TRBV18 with TRBJ1-3; 10 bases match TRBD1. This CDR3 is built from 16 residues. Per the germline V gene, CDR1 is KGHSH and CDR2 is LQKENI. Unmatched junction bases numbered 4, after V lost 5 bases and J lost 0 bases. CDR3 sequence: CASSSGTGVSGNTIYF. Here the CDR3 DNA reads TGTGCCAGCTCATCCGGGACAGGGGTCTCTGGAAACACCATATATTTT.

The V call is TRBV28, the J call TRBJ2-7; 8 bases match TRBD1. V was clipped by 3 bases and J by 3 bases; unmatched bases: 16. This CDR3 has 18 residues. Germline lookup yields CDR1 MDHEN and CDR2 SYDVKM. The CDR3 sequence: CASSFIAPRTGKGYEQYF. CDR3 nucleotide sequence: TGTGCCAGCAGTTTTATAGCCCCCCGGACAGGGAAGGGCTACGAGCAGTACTTC.

This clone was detected only a few times. This sequence joins TRBV19 and TRBJ2-3; weak D call: TRBD2 (6 bases). Germline V CDR1 and CDR2: LNHDA, SQIVND (reference sequence). This CDR3 has 17 amino acids. Trimming shortened V by 3 bases and J by 3 bases, and 19 bases separated the two germline ends. CDR3 amino acids: CASSMASSSSVTDTQYF. DNA for the CDR3: TGTGCCAGTAGTATGGCCAGCTCGTCTAGCGTGACAGATACGCAGTATTTT. The whole variable domain, remainder taken from reference TRBV19 and TRBJ2-3, is DGGITQSPKYLFRKEGQNVTLSCEQNLNHDAMYWYRQDPGQGLRLIYYSQIVNDFQKGDIAEGYSVSREKKESFPLTVTSAQKNPTAFYLCASSMASSSSVTDTQYFGPGTRLTVL.

The chain is built from TRBV9 and TRBJ2-7; no clear D. Trimming left V 0 bases short and J 8 bases short, with 12 bases between. Germline assignment: CDR1 SGDLS and CDR2 YYNGEE. The CDR3 has 13 amino acids. CDR3 residues: CASSVGRNAKQYF. The CDR3 DNA reads TGTGCCAGCAGCGTAGGCAGGAACGCAAAGCAGTACTTC.

The J gene is TRBJ2-4, the V gene TRBV28; D may be TRBD2 (5 bases). V was shortened by 5 bases and J by 8 bases, with 13 bases between the two germline ends. The CDR3 has 13 residues. Per the germline V gene, CDR1 is MDHEN and CDR2 is SYDVKM. CDR3 residues: CASSLGVMDIQYF. In DNA, the CDR3 is TGTGCCAGCAGTCTCGGGGTCATGGACATTCAGTACTTC.

The chain couples TRBV4-1 to TRBJ2-4; 7 bases align to TRBD1. CDR3 length: 16 amino acids. The ends lost 2 bases at V and 1 base at J; junction bases unmatched: 5. Germline values: CDR1 MGHRA, CDR2 YSYEKL. This CDR3 reads CASSQPVGQAKNIQYF. CDR3 nucleotides: TGCGCCAGCAGCCAACCGGTGGGACAGGCCAAAAACATTCAGTACTTC.

The chain recombines TRBV19 with TRBJ1-2, with 7 bases that match TRBD1. Unmatched junction bases numbered 9, after V lost 2 bases and J lost 6 bases. This CDR3 region has 15 residues. Germline CDR1 LNHDA, CDR2 SQIVND (reference sequence). For the CDR3, the DNA is TGTGCCAGTAGTATATTAGGAGGGGGCACTAATGGCTACACCTTC. It translates to CASSILGGGTNGYTF. Full variable domain (outside the CDR3, taken from reference TRBV19 and TRBJ1-2): DGGITQSPKYLFRKEGQNVTLSCEQNLNHDAMYWYRQDPGQGLRLIYYSQIVNDFQKGDIAEGYSVSREKKESFPLTVTSAQKNPTAFYLCASSILGGGTNGYTFGSGTRLTVV.

This chain connects TRBV2 to TRBJ1-5, with a possible D match to TRBD1 (6 bases). The V gene lost 5 bases and the J gene lost 4 bases, with 15 bases spanning the gap. Germline CDR1 and CDR2: SNHLY and FYNNEI. The length of the CDR3 is 15 residues. The CDR3 DNA follows: TGTGCCAGCAGTAGTGATCAGGGGAATAATCAGCCCCAGCATTTT. Its protein is CASSSDQGNNQPQHF. Complete variable domain (other parts from reference TRBV2 and TRBJ1-5): EPEVTQTPSHQVTQMGQEVILRCVPISNHLYFYWYRQILGQKVEFLVSFYNNEISEKSEIFDDQFSVERPDGSNFTLKIRSTKLEDSAMYFCASSSDQGNNQPQHFGDGTRLSIL.

The rearrangement joins TRBV6-5 to TRBJ1-2; D call uncertain. The germline V and J ends were trimmed by 6 bases and 11 bases, with 25 bases remaining between them. Germline CDR1 and CDR2: MNHEY and SVGAGI. This CDR3 comprises 15 residues. CDR3: CASRPGEIDYGWYTF. The CDR3 nucleotides are TGTGCCAGCAGACCCGGGGAGATTGACTATGGTTGGTACACCTTC.

In this sample, this clone turned up a few times. J is TRBJ2-6 and V is TRBV13; no clear D. Germline-derived CDR1 and CDR2 are PRHDT and FYEKMQ (reference sequence). Trimming pared 3 bases from V and 0 bases from J, leaving 9 bases between. This CDR3 has 16 residues. The CDR3 reads CASSFEPSSGANVLTF. The CDR3 region has the DNA TGTGCCAGCAGCTTCGAGCCTAGCTCTGGGGCCAACGTCCTGACTTTC.

J is TRBJ2-1 and V is TRBV28; 9 bases line up with TRBD2. The germline V gene has CDR1 MDHEN and CDR2 SYDVKM. V shed 8 bases and J 7 bases; nucleotides not matched to a gene: 3. The CDR3 has 12 residues. The CDR3 spells CASLAGWNEQFF. CDR3 coding DNA: TGTGCCAGCCTAGCGGGATGGAATGAGCAGTTCTTC.

The chain carries TRBV5-8 and TRBJ2-7, with D unclear. V lost 4 bases, J lost 0 bases, and 11 bases lay in between. Germline lookup yields CDR1 SGHTS and CDR2 YDEGEE. There are 14 residues in the CDR3. In DNA form, the CDR3 reads TGTGCCAGCAGCACGGAGAAGAGCTCCTACGAGCAGTACTTC. Amino acids: CASSTEKSSYEQYF.

The CDR3 region has the DNA TGCGCCAGCAGCTTGAGCGGAGCTCAAGAGACCCAGTACTTC. It is translated as CASSLSGAQETQYF. The rearrangement uses TRBV5-1 and TRBJ2-5; tentative D call: TRBD2 (5 bases). V was cut by 1 base and J by 2 bases, with 9 bases left in between. Looked up from germline, CDR1 is SGHRS and CDR2 is YFSETQ. The CDR3 is 14 amino acids.

The rearrangement uses TRBV19 and TRBJ1-1; the match to TRBD1 covers 8 bases. The germline CDR1 and CDR2 sequences are LNHDA and SQIVND (reference sequence). The ends lost 0 bases at V and 0 bases at J; junction bases unmatched: 3. CDR3 size: 16 residues. The CDR3 sequence is CASSIEGQELNTEAFF. DNA for the CDR3: TGTGCCAGTAGTATAGAGGGACAGGAGTTGAACACTGAAGCTTTCTTT.